The 17 T cell receptor beta chains given below trace back to one sample, sequenced in a study of blood T cell repertoires in COVID-19 (dated by TCRdb to the early 2020s). The library was obtained by the immunoSEQ multiplex PCR assay. Here the immuneACCESS table is served through TCRdb, limited to in-frame sequences with V and J called. Missing clones are a known gap in these copies; in checked studies unresolved V genes cover under half, and the rest lacks a known reason. This sample is represented by around 260,000 clones; roughly 85% of them were singletons. In total, the top ten clones hold 4.3% of the sample. Material for sequencing was PBMCs or T cells enriched from blood (not recorded which). The receptors stem from a woman in her twenties or thirties who had recovered from COVID-19.

The chain carries TRBV4-2 and TRBJ2-1, with 9 bases lining up with TRBD2. V was pared by 4 bases and J by 6 bases, with 4 bases of the junction left unmatched. The CDR3 covers 14 residues. Germline CDR1 and CDR2: LGHNA and YNFKEQ. CDR3 sequence reads: CASSLAGVGNEQFF. The CDR3 coding sequence is TGTGCCAGCAGCCTAGCGGGAGTTGGCAATGAGCAGTTCTTC.

In this sample, this clone turned up a few times. The V and J genes are TRBV28 and TRBJ2-6; D gene unclear. The CDR3 has 14 residues. V dropped 5 bases and J dropped 0 bases, with 5 bases sitting between them. Germline V gene sequence: CDR1 MDHEN, CDR2 SYDVKM. This CDR3 reads CASSLPSGANVLTF. The CDR3 DNA sequence: TGTGCCAGCAGTCTTCCCTCTGGGGCCAACGTCCTGACTTTC.

J is TRBJ2-2 and V is TRBV24-1; TRBD2 might be the D (5 bases). Germline V gene lookup returns CDR1 KGHDR and CDR2 SFDVKD. This CDR3 region has 16 residues. The V end was cut by 4 bases, the J end by 5 bases, with 16 bases between. CDR3 nucleotide sequence: TGTGCCACCAGTGACCCCACACGGGGAGAGACCGGGGAGCTGTTTTTT. This codes for CATSDPTRGETGELFF.

V gene TRBV24-1 combines with J gene TRBJ2-2; D gene unclear. V was cut by 5 bases and J by 2 bases, with 8 bases left in between. The CDR3 length is 14 residues. Looked up from germline, CDR1 is KGHDR and CDR2 is SFDVKD. As DNA, the CDR3 is TGTGCCACCAGTGTTAACACCAACACCGGGGAGCTGTTTTTT. Translated: CATSVNTNTGELFF.

The V and J genes are TRBV9 and TRBJ1-5; 7 bases are shared with TRBD1. Germline loops: CDR1 SGDLS, CDR2 YYNGEE. CDR3 length equals 16 residues. V dropped 4 bases and J dropped 2; count of bases not matched to a gene: 9. The CDR3 bases are TGTGCCAGCAGCTCTGGACAGGCCTTGGGCAATCAGCCCCAGCATTTT. Protein product: CASSSGQALGNQPQHF.

V is TRBV18 and J is TRBJ2-3; 8 bases match TRBD2. Trimming took 0 bases from V and 6 from J; bases not matched to a gene: 8. Germline CDR1 KGHSH, CDR2 LQKENI. The CDR3 totals 16 residues. The CDR3 nucleotides are TGTGCCAGCTCACCACCGGGACTAGGTAGAAGGGATACGCAGTATTTT. Its protein is CASSPPGLGRRDTQYF.

The table lists this clone with a count of one. This rearrangement joins TRBV18 to TRBJ2-3, with D possibly matching TRBD1 (5 bases). The CDR3 totals 16 residues. CDR1 is KGHSH, CDR2 LQKENI, per germline. V lost 2 bases and J lost 5, with 17 bases in between. The DNA for the CDR3 is TGTGCCAGCTCACCAGGTCCCAGGAGACAGCAAGATACGCAGTATTTT. It translates to CASSPGPRRQQDTQYF.

V is TRBV28 and J is TRBJ1-2; D is possibly TRBD1 (5 bases). Per the germline V gene, CDR1 is MDHEN and CDR2 is SYDVKM. There are 14 residues in the CDR3. Trimming removed 6 bases from V and 0 bases from J, with 11 bases in between. CDR3 coding DNA: TGTGCCAGCAGCCTAAGGGACTCTAACTATGGCTACACCTTC. It codes for CASSLRDSNYGYTF.

The V and J genes are TRBV19 and TRBJ1-5; 9 bases map to TRBD1. The CDR3 covers 18 residues. Trimming cost V 3 bases and J 2 bases; bases outside gene matches: 11. CDR1 and CDR2 from the germline V gene are LNHDA and SQIVND (reference sequence). For the CDR3, the DNA is TGTGCCAGTAGTATGAGGGGACAGGGTTTTTGGGGCAATCAGCCCCAGCATTTT. Translating gives CASSMRGQGFWGNQPQHF.

This chain uses TRBV10-3 with TRBJ2-2; D may be TRBD1 (6 bases). CDR3 length: 16 residues. Germline V lookup: CDR1 ENHRY, CDR2 SYGVKD. The ends were cut back, 0 bases at V and 1 base at J, with 9 bases in the middle. CDR3 loop: CAISESGTLNTGELFF. CDR3 coding DNA: TGTGCCATCAGTGAGTCCGGGACATTGAACACCGGGGAGCTGTTTTTT.

The genes are TRBV28 and TRBJ1-2; D gene uncertain. Germline-derived CDR1 and CDR2 are MDHEN and SYDVKM. V lost 3 bases and J lost 8, with 10 bases in between. The CDR3 is 12 amino acids. Written as DNA, the CDR3 is TGTGCCAGCAGTTTTGAGAGTTGGGGCTACACCTTC. Translating gives CASSFESWGYTF.

This chain uses TRBV3-1 (or the pseudogene TRBV3-2) with TRBJ2-3, with 8 bases identical to TRBD2. In germline, CDR1 is LGHDT, CDR2 YNNKEL (reference sequence). This CDR3 contains 16 residues. V dropped 4 bases and J dropped 3; count of bases not matched to a gene: 9. As DNA, the CDR3 is TGTGCCAGCAGCCGGCGAGCTAGCGGGTTGACAGATACGCAGTATTTT. The encoded protein is CASSRRASGLTDTQYF.

This sequence joins TRBV12-5 and TRBJ1-3; TRBD1 matches at 9 bases. CDR1 is LGHNT and CDR2 is FRNRAP in the germline V gene. V lost 9 bases to trimming and J lost 7 bases; unmatched junction nucleotides: 7. The CDR3 is 13 residues long. The CDR3 nucleotides read TGTGCTAGCGGGCTACAGGGGGCGAACACCATATATTTT. It codes for CASGLQGANTIYF. Full variable domain (outside the CDR3, taken from reference TRBV12-5 and TRBJ1-3): DARVTQTPRHKVTEMGQEVTMRCQPILGHNTVFWYRQTMMQGLELLAYFRNRAPLDDSGMPKDRFSAEMPDATLATLKIQPSEPRDSAVYFCASGLQGANTIYFGEGSWLTVV.

The CDR3 DNA reads as TGTGCCACCAGTGCAACGGGGTGGTATGGCTACACCTTC. It is translated as CATSATGWYGYTF. The chain couples TRBV24-1 to TRBJ1-2; D remains ambiguous. The CDR3 is made up of 13 amino acids. Germline-derived CDR1 and CDR2 are KGHDR and SFDVKD. V lost 5 bases to trimming and J lost 5 bases, with 11 bases between them.

V and J are TRBV14 and TRBJ1-1; D gene ambiguous. V was shortened by 0 bases and J by 0 bases, with 8 bases between the two germline ends. Germline V gives CDR1 SGHDN, CDR2 FVKESK. The CDR3 length is 15 residues. Here the CDR3 reads CASSQDLSMNTEAFF. In nucleotides, the CDR3 is TGTGCCAGCAGCCAAGATCTATCCATGAACACTGAAGCTTTCTTT.

The rearrangement joins TRBV4-1 to TRBJ2-7; TRBD1 aligns across 9 bases. V was pared by 5 bases and J by 2 bases, with 4 bases of the junction left unmatched. The CDR3 contains 14 residues. Germline CDR1 reads MGHRA; CDR2 reads YSYEKL. In nucleotides, the CDR3 is TGCGCCAGCAGCACAGGACAGGGGCCCTACGAGCAGTACTTC. Amino acid sequence: CASSTGQGPYEQYF.

This chain connects TRBV28 to TRBJ2-7; 13 nucleotides agree with TRBD2. Germline CDR1 and CDR2: MDHEN and SYDVKM. The V and J ends lost 3 bases and 9 bases, in that order; junction bases with no gene match: 8. The CDR3 has 15 amino acids. The CDR3 here is CASSFLPGLAGMQYF. CDR3 bases: TGTGCCAGCAGTTTCCTACCGGGACTAGCGGGAATGCAGTACTTC.